Following are 17 T cell receptor delta chains from one sample sequenced in a study of Vδ1+ human thymocytes (dated by TCRdb to the late 2010s). Study-level results and caveats: Thymic TRG and TRD repertoires appeared highly polyclonal with Gaussian CDR3 length distributions, unlike oligoclonal peripheral blood repertoires.

No antigen has been assigned to these receptors. Sequencer: Illumina MiSeq. RNA was isolated using the RNeasy mini kit, and reverse transcription was performed with Superscript III. Multiplex PCR was used to generate CDR3 amplicons, with pooled V-gene forward primers and a constant-region reverse primer carrying Illumina adaptor overhangs. TCRdb reanalyzed the public reads with the CATT caller, and identical DNA sequences were merged afterwards. This sample holds 21,000 or so delta-chain clones; 6.5% to 10% were observed only once. Of the sample, almost 1% falls within the top ten clones. The sequencing input was Vdelta1+ gamma-delta thymocytes from the thymus. The cell subset or site label here, explained by the study, means: FACS-sorted CD3+ TCRalphabeta- TCRVdelta1+ TCRVdelta2- thymocytes. These receptors were collected from a child under two years old who had congenital heart surgery.

This clone has more than one count but fewer than ten. The chain combines TRDV1 with TRDJ1, with 13 bases lining up with TRDD3. V lost 0 bases to trimming and J lost 3 bases; unmatched junction nucleotides: 19. Germline CDR1 and CDR2: TSWWSYY and QGS. This CDR3 has 22 amino acids. The CDR3 region is CALGELQTPPYWGIRGPDKLIF. The CDR3, as DNA: TGTGCTCTTGGGGAACTACAAACCCCACCGTACTGGGGGATACGCGGGCCCGATAAACTCATCTTT.

V and J are TRDV1 and TRDJ1; D perhaps matches TRDD3 (6 bases). V dropped 0 bases and J dropped 4 bases, with 24 bases sitting between them. The CDR3 covers 19 residues. The germline V gene has CDR1 TSWWSYY and CDR2 QGS. The CDR3 DNA reads as TGTGCTCTTGGGGAACTAGAGGACAGGGGATTAAGACAGGACGATAAACTCATCTTT. This encodes CALGELEDRGLRQDDKLIF.

This clone was recorded a few times. This chain connects TRDV1 to TRDJ1; TRDD3 matches at 13 bases. The length of the CDR3 is 22 residues. The V and J ends lost 7 bases and 0 bases, in that order; junction bases with no gene match: 23. The germline CDR1 and CDR2 sequences are TSWWSYY and QGS. In DNA, the CDR3 is TGTGCTCTTGTATTTTCCGGATTGGACTGGGGGATACGCGTTCTTTACACCGATAAACTCATCTTT. This translates into CALVFSGLDWGIRVLYTDKLIF.

In its sample, this clone was seen a few times. This rearrangement joins TRDV1 to TRDJ1; a possible D gene is TRDD3 (7 bases). The CDR3 loop spans 24 amino acids. Germline V lookup: CDR1 TSWWSYY, CDR2 QGS. Trimming took off 0 bases at V and 0 bases at J, with 35 bases between the two ends. The CDR3 nucleotides read TGTGCTCTTGGGGAACTTCAGTCCTACGGGGACACGCCGGGGATATCCTACTACACCGATAAACTCATCTTT. Protein: CALGELQSYGDTPGISYYTDKLIF.

This clone was counted between two and nine times. The gene calls are TRDV1 and TRDJ2; 11 nucleotides line up with TRDD3. The V and J ends lost 1 base and 14 bases, in that order; junction bases with no gene match: 18. The CDR3 is 18 residues long. The germline V gene has CDR1 TSWWSYY and CDR2 QGS. The CDR3 bases are TGTGCTCTTGGGGAACCTACCTCCCTGGGGGATACCCCCGAAAGGCTCTTCTTT. It translates to CALGEPTSLGDTPERLFF.

V is TRDV1 and J is TRDJ1, with 7 bases identical to TRDD2. V was pared by 3 bases and J by 4 bases, with 29 bases of the junction left unmatched. The CDR3 spans 22 residues. CDR1 and CDR2 (germline): TSWWSYY, QGS. The CDR3 loop is CALGDLSYSVRKERYTCDKLIF. The CDR3 nucleotides are TGTGCTCTTGGGGATCTTTCCTACTCCGTCAGGAAAGAGAGATATACCTGCGATAAACTCATCTTT.

This clone has a handful of counts. The chain is built from TRDV1 and TRDJ1, with D tentatively TRDD3 (6 bases). Looked up from germline, CDR1 is TSWWSYY and CDR2 is QGS. V lost 2 bases and J lost 0, with 25 bases in between. The CDR3 sequence is 20 residues long. The CDR3 region is CALGEKKGAPDTRNTDKLIF. The CDR3 bases are TGTGCTCTTGGGGAAAAGAAAGGGGCCCCCGATACGCGGAACACCGATAAACTCATCTTT.

This chain links TRDV1 with TRDJ1; possibly TRDD2 for D (6 bases). In the absence of a J gene in TCRdb, the DNA was matched to germline to assign it here. The germline V gene encodes CDR1 TSWWSYY and CDR2 QGS. This CDR3 region has 21 residues. Trimming removed 2 bases at V and 4 bases at J, with 32 bases between. The CDR3 coding sequence is TGTGCTCTTGGGGAATCTTCCTTCCCCTTTGCGCGGCTTTCGGCGGGCGATAAACTCATCTTT. Its translation: CALGESSFPFARLSAGDKLIF.

The V gene is TRDV1, the J gene TRDJ1, with TRDD3 matching 13 bases. The length of the CDR3 is 20 residues. V trimming: 6 bases; J trimming: 4 bases; junction bases outside the gene matches: 20. CDR1 is TSWWSYY and CDR2 is QGS in the germline V gene. The CDR3 DNA follows: TGTGCTCTTGGTCTGAACCTCCGTGTACTGGGGGATACGCTCTACGATAAACTCATCTTT. Translated: CALGLNLRVLGDTLYDKLIF.

This clone showed up just a few times. The chain carries TRDV1 and TRDJ1; 10 nucleotides line up with TRDD3. CDR3 length: 24 amino acids. Germline-derived CDR1 and CDR2 are TSWWSYY and QGS. The junction had 29 bases not matched to a gene; V was cut back by 0 bases and J by 4 bases. CDR3 coding DNA: TGTGCTCTTGGGGAACTAGCGTTCTTCCTTCCTAAGGCCTCTACTGGGGGATCCAACGATAAACTCATCTTT. This codes for CALGELAFFLPKASTGGSNDKLIF.

There are a few counts of this clone. The chain recombines TRDV1 with TRDJ1; 10 nucleotides line up with TRDD3. V gave up 2 bases and J gave up 2 bases; unmatched junction bases: 26. The CDR3 consists of 23 residues. Looked up from germline, CDR1 is TSWWSYY and CDR2 is QGS. DNA for the CDR3: TGTGCTCTTGGGGAAGTCCCAGAGTCGCTTTGGGGGATACAACGCACTGGGACCGATAAACTCATCTTT. As protein: CALGEVPESLWGIQRTGTDKLIF.

This chain links TRDV1 with TRDJ1; D perhaps matches TRDD2 (6 bases). Germline CDR1 is TSWWSYY and CDR2 is QGS. The ends were cut back, 4 bases at V and 0 bases at J, with 18 bases in the middle. The CDR3 is 17 amino acids. The CDR3 protein is CALGVPSPWRHTDKLIF. The CDR3 DNA follows: TGTGCTCTTGGGGTGCCTTCCCCCTGGAGACACACCGATAAACTCATCTTT.

By share of the sample, this clone is medium-sized (0.01 to 0.1%). The V call is TRDV2, the J call TRDJ1; 8 bases match TRDD3. Germline V gene sequence: CDR1 GEAIGNYY, CDR2 EKD. This CDR3 region has 13 residues. V was pared by 0 bases and J by 11 bases, with 7 bases of the junction left unmatched. The DNA of the CDR3 is TGTGCCTGTGACACCTGGGGATACAGGTTCCTCATCTTT. Its translation: CACDTWGYRFLIF.

The chain is built from TRDV1 and TRDJ1; TRDD3 aligns across 10 bases. Germline V lookup: CDR1 TSWWSYY, CDR2 QGS. The CDR3 loop spans 19 amino acids. V was clipped by 5 bases and J by 0 bases; unmatched bases: 15. This CDR3 is CALGHQPSVLGDYTDKLIF. CDR3 nucleotide sequence: TGTGCTCTTGGGCATCAACCCTCCGTACTGGGGGATTACACCGATAAACTCATCTTT.

This chain links TRDV1 with TRDJ1; 11 bases are a match to TRDD3. The germline V gene encodes CDR1 TSWWSYY and CDR2 QGS. Germline trimming cut 7 bases from V and 0 bases from J; bases unmatched to any gene: 13. This CDR3 is 18 amino acids long. The CDR3 is CALATRGWGIRDTDKLIF. The CDR3 DNA reads TGTGCTCTTGCGACCCGAGGGTGGGGGATACGGGACACCGATAAACTCATCTTT.

The chain carries TRDV1 and TRDJ1; TRDD3 agrees at 7 bases. V was clipped by 3 bases and J by 7 bases; unmatched bases: 20. CDR3 length equals 18 residues. Germline assignment: CDR1 TSWWSYY and CDR2 QGS. The CDR3 sequence is CALGEDSCTGESSGKLIF. CDR3 nucleotide sequence: TGTGCTCTTGGGGAGGACTCCTGTACTGGGGAATCCTCGGGTAAACTCATCTTT.

This clone was recorded a few times. V gene TRDV1 combines with J gene TRDJ1, with D possibly called TRDD2 or TRDD3 (5 bases each). V was cut by 2 bases and J by 0 bases, with 31 bases left in between. CDR1 TSWWSYY and CDR2 QGS come from the germline V gene. This CDR3 has 22 residues. The CDR3 spells CALGEGGPFCTGSSRYTDKLIF. The CDR3 nucleotides read TGTGCTCTTGGGGAAGGGGGGCCCTTCTGTACTGGAAGCAGTCGGTACACCGATAAACTCATCTTT.